This T cell receptor (beta chain) is drawn from a study of shared clonotypes between healthy human individuals (dated by TCRdb to the early 2020s). Looking at the study overall: The cohort included three men and a couple of women between 18 and 49 years of age. For each donor, CD4 naive and CD4 memory were each given three plates, CD8 naive was given two plates, and CD8 memory was given one plate. To estimate repertoire size and how much clonotypes are shared between individuals, the study performed deep sequencing of blood TCR repertoires from about five healthy adults. Libraries were prepared and TCR repertoires were sequenced by different laboratories using diverse techniques, in order to increase sequencing depth and limit assay-specific biases. Between about 0.8 and 9 billion PBMCs per donor were obtained by leukapheresis. Summary of the overall study and its limitations: Naive subsets generally had larger estimated clonotype richness than memory subsets did. Pairwise subsampling led to the expectation that sequencing depth would affect the degree of clonotype sharing among donors. Sampling was restricted to blood, and TCR repertoires in tissues likely differ from the TCR repertoires found in blood. Higher generation probabilities were observed for clonotypes shared by all four sorted-subset donors than for non-shared clonotypes. About 5% of naive CD4, 3% to 3.5% of naive CD8, approximately 2.2% of memory CD4, and roughly 0.4% of memory CD8 clonotypes were shared across several donors. The small number of donors limited the genetic and exposure-history diversity represented. Rarefaction of sorted-subset datasets indicated incomplete sequencing despite the large sequencing depth.

Using the deep immunoSEQ assay, TCR CDR3 regions were amplified from genomic DNA by multiplex PCR. Extracted genomic DNA from each cell subset was distributed evenly across all wells of several immunoSEQ 96-well plates, and each plate was treated as a replicate. For sorted subsets, each replicate PCR was loaded with 200 ng genomic DNA, equivalent to 30,000 or so T cell genomes. The purified libraries were quantified using a Qubit 3.0 fluorometer, sized with a Bioanalyzer 2100, and then quantified again using the KAPA Library Quantification kit. A separate single-read 150-cycle Illumina NextSeq 550 flow cell was used to sequence each immunoSEQ 96-well plate. The paper's data handling went like this. The immunoSEQ output contained only junctional sequences without quality scores, so filtering could not match that applied to full-length reads. To assign V/J genes and CDR3, sequences were annotated using PyIR, a Python wrapper for IgBLAST v1.9, with IMGT germline references. Reads were filtered out if the reads had weak V/J assignments (E-value above 1e-6), no CDR3, stop codons, out-of-frame junctions, or ambiguous translated residues. A V3J clonotype was defined by an identical inferred V gene, J gene, and CDR3 amino acid sequence. The percentage overlap between two repertoires was calculated by dividing the number of shared unique clonotypes by the size of the smaller repertoire. Repertoire richness was assessed with RTK rarefaction, the Chao1 estimator, and Recon v2.1 estimates of unobserved clonotypes. Generation probabilities for all TCRbeta clonotypes obtained by the gDNA method from a handful of donors were computed using OLGA. TCRdb took over this immuneACCESS table, retaining in-frame rearrangements with V and J assigned. Such tables are incomplete; in checked studies, under half of the missing clones stem from an unresolved V gene, and the remainder is unexplained. Clonal size and the V and J genes are those of that table, whereas D and trimming came from the DNA. This sample has millions of clones in its table, and over 85% of those were observed once. The ten largest account for around 0.4% of the sample.

Points on this clone: Its cognate antigen has yet to be identified. No quality values exist for individual bases; no much larger clone is one base distant. Other DNA sequences within the sample encode an identical CDR3.

Healthy HIV-negative adults with no recently reported acute infections or vaccinations were included as donors. Every donor was a Caucasian adult residing in Nashville, Tennessee, USA. CD4+ T cells were enriched by magnetic negative selection; naive cells were then positively selected on CD45RA, and the negative fraction formed the memory subset. Blood was collected by leukapheresis, and PBMCs were isolated by Ficoll-Histopaque density gradient centrifugation and then cryopreserved in liquid nitrogen vapor phase. Analytical flow cytometry was used to check the purity and quantity of every magnetically sorted T cell population. Genomic DNA was isolated from each sorted fraction and quantified by UV absorbance on a Nanodrop 2000c. Sequenced: naive CD4+ T cells from PBMCs. The cell subset or site tag for this specimen amounts to: CD45RA+ positively selected. This receptor was taken from a man aged 18 to 30 in good health. Some clones in this sample may be carry-over from other donors' samples.

CDR3 sequence: CSVGPGLNTEAFF. The DNA sequence is TGCAGCGTTGGGCCCGGGCTGAACACTGAAGCTTTCTTT. The chain uses TRBV29-1 and TRBJ1-1; no confident D gene assignment can be made. Trimming removed 4 bases from V and 0 bases from J, leaving 9 bases between the germline ends. The germline V gene provides CDR1 SQVTM and CDR2 ANQGSEA. From cysteine to phenylalanine, the CDR3 is 13 amino acids long. Only the CDR3 part of the read is kept: 39 bases, read in frame from the first base.